The 5 T cell receptor beta chains presented below share a single source sample, sequenced in a study of blood T cell repertoires in COVID-19 (dated by TCRdb to 2020 to 2022). Library generation was performed with the immunoSEQ multiplex PCR assay. TCRdb stores this immuneACCESS table with in-frame sequences only. Part of the clones is absent; in the studies checked, under half of the shortfall reflects unresolved V genes, and no reason is known for the rest. Recorded for this sample are approximately 300,000 clones; roughly nine tenths of them occurred a single time. The top ten clones comprise 2.6% of the sample. Sequences were obtained from PBMCs or T cells enriched from blood (not recorded which). The receptor source for this set is a man between 60 and 70 years old who had recovered from COVID-19.

This chain uses TRBV5-1 with TRBJ2-2, with 8 bases matching TRBD1. V gave up 3 bases and J gave up 0 bases; unmatched junction bases: 13. Germline V lookup: CDR1 SGHRS, CDR2 YFSETQ. This CDR3 region has 19 residues. CDR3 protein: CASSYIPGQGYANTGELFF. CDR3 DNA sequence: TGCGCCAGCAGCTACATCCCCGGACAGGGCTACGCGAACACCGGGGAGCTGTTTTTT.

The CDR3 nucleotides are TGCAGCGCTGGGACTAGCTCTGCAGATACGCAGTATTTT. This codes for CSAGTSSADTQYF. The chain combines TRBV29-1 with TRBJ2-3, with 9 bases that match TRBD2. Per the germline V gene, CDR1 is SQVTM and CDR2 is ANQGSEA. This CDR3 is built from 13 residues. The junction had 6 bases not matched to a gene; V was cut back by 7 bases and J by 4 bases.

The chain employs TRBV6-1 and TRBJ1-1; D possibly corresponds to TRBD1 (5 bases). Germline CDR1 and CDR2: MNHNS and SASEGT. V was pared by 1 base and J by 1 base, with 7 bases between. The CDR3 runs to 14 residues. In nucleotides, the CDR3 is TGTGCCAGCAGTGAAGGGGGCGGGAACACTGAAGCTTTCTTT. Translated: CASSEGGGNTEAFF.

The rearrangement links TRBV24-1 to TRBJ2-7; TRBD1 matches 11 bases. The CDR3 is 17 amino acids. Germline V gene lookup returns CDR1 KGHDR and CDR2 SFDVKD. The trim removed 1 base at V and 0 bases at J, leaving 4 bases unmatched. CDR3 nucleotide sequence: TGTGCCACCAGTGATTTCCGGACAGGGGGCATCTCCTACGAGCAGTACTTC. Its protein product is CATSDFRTGGISYEQYF.

This clone was seen more than once but under ten times. The chain couples TRBV27 to TRBJ2-7; 11 bases are shared with TRBD1. This CDR3 comprises 19 residues. J lost 3 bases, V lost 1 base, and 14 bases had no gene match. Germline assignment: CDR1 MNHEY and CDR2 SMNVEV (reference sequence). This CDR3 is CASSLFPGQGVTKVYEQYF. CDR3 nucleotide sequence: TGTGCCAGCAGTTTATTTCCGGGACAGGGGGTTACGAAAGTCTACGAGCAGTACTTC.